This TCR beta chain derives from a study of blood T cells in healthy people across ages. The CDR3 extends over 15 amino acids. Looked up from germline, CDR1 is DFQATT and CDR2 is SNEGSKA (reference sequence). The J segment lost 2 bases and the V segment lost 0 bases, leaving 4 bases of the junction unmatched. Using a J-beta primer mix together with a sample-barcoded 5' primer, a second PCR was run for about 6 to 12 cycles. One entry per CDR3 protein results from TCRdb running MiXCR on the 5' RACE reads. The profile covers approximately 2,000,000 distinct CDR3 sequences, with approximately 40% appearing a single time and about 23% taken by the ten largest.

The material sequenced was blood. The rearrangement uses TRBV20-1 and TRBJ1-5, with 7 positions matching TRBD1. The TCR was taken from a human donor in good health. DNA for the CDR3: TGCAGTGCTAGAGAGGCTGGGACAGGCAATCAGCCCCAGCATTTT. Translation gives CSAREAGTGNQPQHF.